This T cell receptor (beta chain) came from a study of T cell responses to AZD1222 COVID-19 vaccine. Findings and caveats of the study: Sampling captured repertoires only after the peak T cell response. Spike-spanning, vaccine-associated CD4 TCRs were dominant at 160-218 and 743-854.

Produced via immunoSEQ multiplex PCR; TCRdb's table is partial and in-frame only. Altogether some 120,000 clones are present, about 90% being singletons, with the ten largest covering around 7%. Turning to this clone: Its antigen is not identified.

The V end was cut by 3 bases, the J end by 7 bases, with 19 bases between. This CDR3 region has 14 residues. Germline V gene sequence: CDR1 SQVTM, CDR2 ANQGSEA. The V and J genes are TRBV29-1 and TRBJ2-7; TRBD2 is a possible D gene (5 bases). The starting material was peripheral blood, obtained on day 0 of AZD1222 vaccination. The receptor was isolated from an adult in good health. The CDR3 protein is CSVDSPTSRGEQYF. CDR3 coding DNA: TGCAGCGTTGACAGTCCCACATCCCGCGGGGAGCAGTACTTC.